This entry describes one TCR beta chain. This CDR3 spans 14 amino acids. The trim removed 9 bases at V and 2 bases at J, leaving 6 bases unmatched. Germline lookup yields CDR1 SNHLY and CDR2 FYNNEI. These data belong to a study of blood T cell repertoires in COVID-19. The overall study: T cells, B-cell-depleted T cells, or PBMCs supplied cDNA or gDNA.

Only in-frame clones appear in the TCRdb table, and some are missing; sequencing was by immunoSEQ multiplex PCR. The repertoire has about 480,000 clones, 88% of them found once; the top ten carry roughly 12%. The TCR was taken from a woman between 50 and 59 years old with COVID-19, enrolled during active disease. V gene TRBV2 combines with J gene TRBJ2-2; 7 bases match TRBD2. Sequencing was done on a sample of peripheral blood. CDR3 residues: CASTGGLNTGELFF. CDR3 sequence (DNA): TGTGCCAGTACGGGAGGACTCAACACCGGGGAGCTGTTTTTT. Using reference TRBV2 and TRBJ2-2 for the parts outside the CDR3, the full variable domain is EPEVTQTPSHQVTQMGQEVILRCVPISNHLYFYWYRQILGQKVEFLVSFYNNEISEKSEIFDDQFSVERPDGSNFTLKIRSTKLEDSAMYFCASTGGLNTGELFFGEGSRLTVL.